The sequence of this T cell receptor beta chain was determined in a study of blood T cell repertoires in COVID-19. The overall study: Donors in the United States, Italy and Spain gave samples during acute or convalescent COVID-19. In each case, the material was cDNA or gDNA derived from T cells, B-cell-depleted T cells, or PBMCs.

TCRdb's copy holds only in-frame clones and misses some; the assay was immunoSEQ multiplex PCR. The sample yields approximately 130,000 clones, about 90% seen once. The CDR3 consists of 16 residues. V trimming: 0 bases; J trimming: 4 bases; junction bases outside the gene matches: 7. The sequenced sample consisted of peripheral blood. The chain has TRBV23-1 and TRBJ1-2, with 8 bases matching TRBD1. TRBV23-1 is recorded as an ORF, its role being uncertain. This clonotype was sampled from a woman between 45 and 60 years old who had recovered from COVID-19. The DNA for the CDR3 is TGCGCCAGCAGTCAATCCCCACAGGGGGAATTCTATGGCTACACCTTC. It yields the protein CASSQSPQGEFYGYTF.